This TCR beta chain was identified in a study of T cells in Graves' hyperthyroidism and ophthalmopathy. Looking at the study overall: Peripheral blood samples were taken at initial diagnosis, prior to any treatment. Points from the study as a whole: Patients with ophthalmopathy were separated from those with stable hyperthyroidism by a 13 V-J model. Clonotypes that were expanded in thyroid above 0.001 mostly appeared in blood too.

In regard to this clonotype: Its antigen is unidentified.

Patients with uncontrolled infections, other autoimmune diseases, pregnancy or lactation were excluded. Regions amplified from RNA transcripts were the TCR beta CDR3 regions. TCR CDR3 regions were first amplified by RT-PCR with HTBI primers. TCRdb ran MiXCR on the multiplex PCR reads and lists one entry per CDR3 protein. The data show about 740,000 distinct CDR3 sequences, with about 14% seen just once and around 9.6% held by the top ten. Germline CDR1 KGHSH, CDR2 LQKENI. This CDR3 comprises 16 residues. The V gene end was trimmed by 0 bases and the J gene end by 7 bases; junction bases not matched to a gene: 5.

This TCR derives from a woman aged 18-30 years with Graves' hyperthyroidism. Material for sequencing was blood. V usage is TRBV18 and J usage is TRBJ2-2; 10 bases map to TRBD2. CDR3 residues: CASSPPTSGISGELFF. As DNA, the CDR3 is TGTGCCAGCTCACCACCTACTAGCGGGATCAGCGGGGAGCTGTTTTTT. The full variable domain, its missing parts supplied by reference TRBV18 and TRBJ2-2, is NAGVMQNPRHLVRRRGQEARLRCSPMKGHSHVYWYRQLPEEGLKFMVYLQKENIIDESGMPKERFSAEFPKEGPSILRIQQVVRGDSAAYFCASSPPTSGISGELFFGEGSRLTVL.